These 21 T cell receptor beta chains originate from one sample sequenced in a study of control samples from healthy donors and cancer patients. Generated by immunoSEQ multiplex PCR, the TCRdb table keeps only in-frame clones and is missing some. The table records over 150,000 clones, more than 85% of them present only once. Sample: blood. The receptor source for this set is a woman aged 40-49 years in good health.

This chain uses TRBV4-1 with TRBJ2-3, with D possibly being TRBD2 (6 bases). Looked up from germline, CDR1 is MGHRA and CDR2 is YSYEKL. CDR3 length: 19 residues. Trimming removed 1 base from V and 2 bases from J, with 22 bases in between. CDR3 DNA: TGCGCCAGCAGCCAAGGTCCCCTGTTGGCGGGGCCGAACACAGATACGCAGTATTTT. Amino acids: CASSQGPLLAGPNTDTQYF.

The chain has TRBV11-2 and TRBJ1-5; D not resolved. Germline lookup yields CDR1 SGHAT and CDR2 FQNNGV. The CDR3 has 14 residues. V was shortened by 5 bases and J by 4 bases, with 12 bases between the two germline ends. The CDR3 coding sequence is TGTGCCAGCAGCCTTCACAGTTTTAATCAGCCCCAGCATTTT. Its translation: CASSLHSFNQPQHF.

Of note for this clone: Other DNA sequences in this specimen translate into the identical CDR3. V and J are TRBV5-6 and TRBJ1-3; D remains unclear. V lost 0 bases to trimming and J lost 2 bases, with 6 bases between them. The CDR3 totals 14 residues. In germline, CDR1 is SGHDT, CDR2 YYEEEE. The CDR3 bases are TGTGCCAGCAGCTTGGGGGGTGCTGGAAACACCATATATTTT. As protein: CASSLGGAGNTIYF.

J is TRBJ2-3 and V is TRBV5-1; 7 bases match TRBD2. This CDR3 has 15 residues. Trimming cost V 4 bases and J 5 bases; bases outside gene matches: 10. Germline CDR1 SGHRS, CDR2 YFSETQ. The CDR3 sequence: CASSPRDYRQDTQYF. CDR3 bases: TGCGCCAGCAGCCCAAGGGACTACCGGCAAGATACGCAGTATTTT.

This clone was observed once. The chain uses TRBV9 and TRBJ2-1; TRBD2 matches at 8 bases. The CDR3 loop spans 12 amino acids. Trimming took 5 bases from V and 12 from J; bases not matched to a gene: 7. Germline loops: CDR1 SGDLS, CDR2 YYNGEE. The CDR3 bases are TGTGCCAGCAGTAAAAGCGGGGGTGGGCAGTTCTTC. As protein: CASSKSGGGQFF.

This chain joins TRBV2 and TRBJ2-7; D not resolved. From germline, CDR1 is SNHLY and CDR2 FYNNEI. With 2 bases removed from V and 3 bases from J, the gap between germline ends came to 5 bases. This CDR3 has 12 amino acids. The CDR3 sequence is CASSEYSYEQYF. CDR3 nucleotide sequence: TGTGCCAGCAGTGAATACAGCTACGAGCAGTACTTC.

The V gene is TRBV10-3, the J gene TRBJ2-3, with 7 bases that match TRBD1. The J segment lost 2 bases and the V segment lost 4 bases, leaving 3 bases of the junction unmatched. This CDR3 spans 14 amino acids. CDR1 and CDR2 from the germline V gene are ENHRY and SYGVKD. As DNA, the CDR3 is TGTGCCATCAGTGCGGGACAGAACACAGATACGCAGTATTTT. It translates to CAISAGQNTDTQYF.

J is TRBJ2-5 and V is TRBV6-5; D unresolved. Between the trimmed V and J ends, which lost 2 bases and 2 bases, there was a span of 12 bases. The CDR3 is made up of 15 amino acids. Germline V gene sequence: CDR1 MNHEY, CDR2 SVGAGI. CDR3 in amino acids: CASSYVGAAQETQYF. The CDR3 coding sequence is TGTGCCAGCAGTTACGTCGGCGCCGCTCAAGAGACCCAGTACTTC.

V gene TRBV24-1 combines with J gene TRBJ2-7, with 8 nucleotides matching TRBD1. Trimming at V came to 0 bases and at J to 7 bases, leaving 19 bases not matched to a gene. The length of the CDR3 is 19 residues. The V gene's germline CDR1 is KGHDR and CDR2 SFDVKD. The CDR3, as DNA: TGTGCCACCAGTGATTTGCAGAGACCCAGACAGGGGCTACCGTGTGAGCAGTACTTC. It yields the protein CATSDLQRPRQGLPCEQYF.

This clone has a handful of counts. This rearrangement joins TRBV2 to TRBJ2-1, with 8 nucleotides matching TRBD2. The CDR3 is 15 residues long. From germline, CDR1 is SNHLY and CDR2 FYNNEI. J lost 2 bases, V lost 6 bases, and 6 bases had no gene match. CDR3: CASSIGRGAYNEQFF. In DNA form, the CDR3 reads TGTGCCAGCAGCATCGGGAGGGGAGCCTACAATGAGCAGTTCTTC. Full variable domain (remainder filled in from reference TRBV2 and TRBJ2-1): EPEVTQTPSHQVTQMGQEVILRCVPISNHLYFYWYRQILGQKVEFLVSFYNNEISEKSEIFDDQFSVERPDGSNFTLKIRSTKLEDSAMYFCASSIGRGAYNEQFFGPGTRLTVL.

This clone has a handful of counts. Other nucleotide sequences in the sample specify the same CDR3. The chain is built from TRBV27 and TRBJ1-4; 7 nucleotides line up with TRBD1. Germline CDR1 is MNHEY and CDR2 is SMNVEV (reference sequence). The V and J ends lost 3 bases and 0 bases, in that order; junction bases with no gene match: 4. There are 16 residues in the CDR3. CDR3 nucleotide sequence: TGTGCCAGCAGTTTGGGACAGCCTGCAACTAATGAAAAACTGTTTTTT. Translating it yields CASSLGQPATNEKLFF. Combining the CDR3 with reference TRBV27 and TRBJ1-4 gives the whole variable domain EAQVTQNPRYLITVTGKKLTVTCSQNMNHEYMSWYRQDPGLGLRQIYYSMNVEVTDKGDVPEGYKVSRKEKRNFPLILESPSPNQTSLYFCASSLGQPATNEKLFFGSGTQLSVL.

The gene calls are TRBV2 and TRBJ2-1; D possibly corresponds to TRBD2 (6 bases). The CDR3 runs 16 residues. The V end lost 1 base, the J end lost 2 bases, and 12 bases lay between the germline ends. The germline gives CDR1 SNHLY, CDR2 FYNNEI. CDR3 amino acids: CASSEGLAPPYNEQFF. Here the CDR3 DNA reads TGTGCCAGCAGTGAAGGGCTAGCGCCGCCCTACAATGAGCAGTTCTTC.

J is TRBJ2-5 and V is TRBV11-2; D might be TRBD1 (6 bases). The CDR3 covers 13 residues. The V gene's germline CDR1 is SGHAT and CDR2 FQNNGV. The V end lost 5 bases, the J end lost 5 bases, and 12 bases lay between the germline ends. The CDR3 region has the DNA TGTGCCAGCAGCACAGGGTCCTCTGAGACCCAGTACTTC. It codes for CASSTGSSETQYF.

This chain links TRBV6-5 with TRBJ1-5; D not certain. The CDR3 loop spans 12 amino acids. V lost 8 bases and J lost 0, with 5 bases in between. Germline V CDR1 and CDR2: MNHEY, SVGAGI. The CDR3 loop is CASRNSNQPQHF. CDR3 nucleotide sequence: TGTGCCAGCCGCAATAGCAATCAGCCCCAGCATTTT.

The chain carries TRBV5-6 and TRBJ2-7; D is unresolved. The germline gives CDR1 SGHDT, CDR2 YYEEEE. The V end was cut by 1 base, the J end by 5 bases, with 4 bases between. The CDR3 consists of 11 residues. The CDR3 is CASSLYNEQYF. CDR3 in DNA: TGTGCCAGCAGCTTGTACAACGAGCAGTACTTC. Full variable domain (outside the CDR3, taken from reference TRBV5-6 and TRBJ2-7): DAGVTQSPTHLIKTRGQQVTLRCSPKSGHDTVSWYQQALGQGPQFIFQYYEEEERQRGNFPDRFSGHQFPNYSSELNVNALLLGDSALYLCASSLYNEQYFGPGTRLTVT.

V gene TRBV11-2 combines with J gene TRBJ1-4; 8 bases line up with TRBD1. CDR1 and CDR2 (germline): SGHAT, FQNNGV. This CDR3 has 12 residues. V gave up 5 bases and J gave up 13 bases; unmatched junction bases: 6. CDR3 nucleotide sequence: TGTGCCAGCAGCGAACAGGGGGGAGGACTGTTTTTT. This gives the protein CASSEQGGGLFF.

The chain is built from TRBV7-9 and TRBJ1-2, with 10 positions matching TRBD1. After removal of 7 bases from V and 8 bases from J, the junction contained 7 bases not matched to a gene. Germline CDR1 SEHNR, CDR2 FQNEAQ (reference sequence). The CDR3 is 13 residues long. The CDR3 region is CASTSTGGAGYTF. In DNA form, the CDR3 reads TGTGCCAGCACGTCGACAGGGGGCGCGGGCTACACCTTC.

This chain joins TRBV3-1 (or the pseudogene TRBV3-2) and TRBJ1-1, with D maybe TRBD1 (6 bases). There are 14 residues in the CDR3. With 1 base removed from V and 7 bases from J, the gap between germline ends came to 13 bases. Germline assignment: CDR1 LGHDT and CDR2 YNNKEL (reference sequence). The CDR3 loop reads CASSQGTGQIEAFF. DNA for the CDR3: TGTGCCAGCAGCCAAGGGACCGGACAGATTGAAGCTTTCTTT.

This sequence joins TRBV27 and TRBJ1-2; D is perhaps TRBD1 (6 bases). The CDR3 is 13 amino acids. Trimming removed 5 bases at V and 1 base at J, with 8 bases between. CDR1 is MNHEY and CDR2 is SMNVEV in the germline V gene (reference sequence). Here the CDR3 reads CASSGQSNYGYTF. In DNA form, the CDR3 reads TGTGCCAGCAGTGGACAGAGTAACTATGGCTACACCTTC.

This clone was detected only a few times. The chain uses TRBV19 and TRBJ1-2; weak D call: TRBD1 (5 bases). The V end lost 5 bases, the J end lost 6 bases, and 10 bases lay between the germline ends. Per germline, CDR1 LNHDA and CDR2 SQIVND (reference sequence). There are 12 residues in the CDR3. This chain's CDR3 is CASSGALHGYTF. The DNA of the CDR3 is TGTGCCAGTAGTGGGGCACTCCATGGCTACACCTTC.

J is TRBJ1-3 and V is TRBV4-1; the D is unclear. Germline V gives CDR1 MGHRA, CDR2 YSYEKL. Trimming cost V 4 bases and J 1 base, with 11 bases left between them. The CDR3 covers 15 residues. The CDR3, as DNA: TGCGCCAGCAGCCCTGGAGGCTATTCTGGAAACACCATATATTTT. Residues: CASSPGGYSGNTIYF.